A single TCR beta chain is shown here with its context. This sample is drawn from a study of blood T cell repertoires in COVID-19. Turning to the study itself: Sample material is recorded as cDNA or gDNA derived from T cells, B-cell-depleted T cells, or PBMCs.

J lost 10 bases, V lost 3 bases, and 17 bases had no gene match. Germline-derived CDR1 and CDR2 are LNHDA and SQIVND (reference sequence). The CDR3 spans 17 residues. This table comes from immunoSEQ multiplex PCR, and its TCRdb copy is limited to in-frame clones, with some not included. The data hold over 250,000 clones, with roughly 90% observed a single time. The J gene is TRBJ1-4, the V gene TRBV19, with 7 nucleotides matching TRBD1. The sample taken for sequencing was peripheral blood. The TCR originated in a woman aged 55 to 70 with acute or convalescent COVID-19. The CDR3 coding sequence is TGTGCCAGTAGTATTCCCAGCCCAGGGACAGCTCATGGAAAACTGTTTTTT. Translating gives CASSIPSPGTAHGKLFF.